A single TCR beta chain is shown here with its context. The antigen remains unidentified. The sample belongs to a study of T-cell reconstitution after alpha-beta-depleted transplantation in children. Germline V gene data show CDR1 as MDHEN and CDR2 as SYDVKM. This CDR3 region has 16 residues. Trimming took off 7 bases at V and 0 bases at J, with 16 bases between the two ends. Study-wide points: By one year post-transplant, T-cell counts and diversity largely arose from T cells that were newly produced. At day 60, the high TCRbeta diversity found in some patients originated from recipient T cells and thymic progenitors that had survived. In patients about two months after transplant, alpha-beta T cells reportedly arose from several hundred expanded graft clones.

It was with unique molecular identifiers that the TCRbeta library was prepared. In TCRdb, the PCR reads were re-called with MiXCR into one record per CDR3 protein. The data show about 440,000 distinct CDR3 sequences, roughly 43% seen once. This clonotype was obtained from a girl aged 2-10 years with aplastic anemia, due to receive a stem cell transplant. V gene TRBV28 combines with J gene TRBJ2-1; D gene uncertain. The starting material was PBMCs, obtained before TCRalphabeta/CD19-depleted stem cell transplant. DNA for the CDR3: TGTGCCAGCATTCCCTGGACCCGGAGCTCCTACAATGAGCAGTTCTTC. Protein: CASIPWTRSSYNEQFF.